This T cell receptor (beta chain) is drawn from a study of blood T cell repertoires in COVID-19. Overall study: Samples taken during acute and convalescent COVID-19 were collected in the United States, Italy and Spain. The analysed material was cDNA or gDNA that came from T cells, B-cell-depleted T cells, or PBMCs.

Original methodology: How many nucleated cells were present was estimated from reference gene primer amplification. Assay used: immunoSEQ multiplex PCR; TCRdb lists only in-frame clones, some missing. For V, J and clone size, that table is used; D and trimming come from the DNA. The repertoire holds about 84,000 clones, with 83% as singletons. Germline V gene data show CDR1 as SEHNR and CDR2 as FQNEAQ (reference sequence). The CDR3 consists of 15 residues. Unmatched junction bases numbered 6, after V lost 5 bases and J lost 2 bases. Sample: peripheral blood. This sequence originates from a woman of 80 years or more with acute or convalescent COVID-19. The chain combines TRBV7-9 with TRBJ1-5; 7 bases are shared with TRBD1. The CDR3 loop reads CASSTTGEGNQPQHF. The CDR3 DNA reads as TGTGCCAGCAGCACAACAGGGGAGGGCAATCAGCCCCAGCATTTT.